Each of the 18 T cell receptor beta chains below was sequenced from the same sample in a study of CD8 T cells in Susac syndrome. Random hexamers were used to reverse transcribe an amount of roughly 0.45 to 1 ug RNA. From the immunoSEQ multiplex PCR reads, TCRdb called clonotypes with MiXCR, one entry per CDR3 protein. The data hold over 150,000 distinct CDR3 sequences, with just under 95% observed a single time. The sequenced sample was CD4+ T cells from PBMCs. These receptors came from a human donor with Susac syndrome.

The V gene is TRBV6-5, the J gene TRBJ2-7; D may correspond to TRBD1 or TRBD2 (5 bases each). The germline CDR1 and CDR2 sequences are MNHEY and SVGAGI. This CDR3 has 16 residues. Trimming took 4 bases from V and 3 from J, leaving 19 bases between them. CDR3 region: CASSSQRSGHVYEQYF. CDR3 DNA: TGTGCCAGCAGTTCGCAGCGGTCAGGACACGTCTACGAGCAGTACTTC.

This sequence joins TRBV5-1 and TRBJ1-1; D remains ambiguous. There are 15 residues in the CDR3. Germline V gene lookup returns CDR1 SGHRS and CDR2 YFSETQ. Trimming left V 4 bases short and J 10 bases short, with 23 bases between. The CDR3 nucleotides read TGCGCCAGCAGCCCGGCGACGGGCCGCGCCGAAGTAGCTTTCTTT. Its translation: CASSPATGRAEVAFF.

The gene calls are TRBV18 and TRBJ2-3, with D tentatively TRBD1 or TRBD2 (5 bases each). The CDR3 contains 15 residues. V lost 6 bases to trimming and J lost 1 base, with 14 bases between them. Germline CDR1 is KGHSH and CDR2 is LQKENI. The CDR3 nucleotides read TGTGCCAGCTCCCGGGACCCCCAGGGCACAGATACGCAGTATTTT. Encoded protein: CASSRDPQGTDTQYF. The full variable domain, its missing parts supplied by reference TRBV18 and TRBJ2-3, is NAGVMQNPRHLVRRRGQEARLRCSPMKGHSHVYWYRQLPEEGLKFMVYLQKENIIDESGMPKERFSAEFPKEGPSILRIQQVVRGDSAAYFCASSRDPQGTDTQYFGPGTRLTVL.

The chain carries TRBV15 and TRBJ2-1; no reliable D call. Trimming shortened V by 0 bases and J by 8 bases, and 14 bases separated the two germline ends. Germline CDR1 LNHNV, CDR2 YYDKDF (reference sequence). This CDR3 has 15 amino acids. DNA of the CDR3: TGTGCCACCAGCAGAGATCTTCGCGAGGTTGATGAGCAGTTCTTC. Its protein is CATSRDLREVDEQFF.

The V call is TRBV20-1, the J call TRBJ1-3; D is unresolved. Germline lookup yields CDR1 DFQATT and CDR2 SNEGSKA (reference sequence). V dropped 3 bases and J dropped 0 bases, with 9 bases sitting between them. The CDR3 has 14 amino acids. The chain's CDR3 is CSASPVPSGNTIYF. CDR3 DNA sequence: TGCAGTGCTAGCCCGGTCCCCTCTGGAAACACCATATATTTT.

This sequence joins TRBV7-3 and TRBJ2-4, with no clear D. There are 13 residues in the CDR3. Between the trimmed V and J ends, which lost 2 bases and 5 bases, there was a span of 7 bases. Germline CDR1 reads SGHTA; CDR2 reads FQGTGA. CDR3 residues: CASSLGVENIQYF. In DNA, the CDR3 is TGTGCCAGCAGCTTAGGGGTGGAAAACATTCAGTACTTC.

This clonotype was detected once. The gene calls are TRBV20-1 and TRBJ2-7, with 7 bases fitting TRBD1. This CDR3 is 16 amino acids long. V lost 5 bases to trimming and J lost 5 bases; unmatched junction nucleotides: 18. The germline gives CDR1 DFQATT, CDR2 SNEGSKA (reference sequence). The CDR3 loop reads CSAARDSGLGVDEQYF. CDR3 sequence (DNA): TGCAGTGCTGCCCGGGACAGTGGCCTTGGGGTTGACGAGCAGTACTTC.

V and J are TRBV7-9 and TRBJ2-1, with 10 bases that match TRBD2. V trimming: 5 bases; J trimming: 7 bases; junction bases outside the gene matches: 11. CDR1 and CDR2 from the germline V gene are SEHNR and FQNEAQ (reference sequence). The CDR3 totals 16 residues. The CDR3 DNA reads as TGTGCCAGCAGCCCCTCGGGGTTAGCGGGAGGTAATGAGCAGTTCTTC. This encodes CASSPSGLAGGNEQFF.

The chain is built from TRBV30 and TRBJ2-1; 9 positions agree with TRBD2. The junction had 15 bases not matched to a gene; V was cut back by 0 bases and J by 12 bases. This CDR3 spans 16 amino acids. The V gene's germline CDR1 is GTSNPN and CDR2 SVGIG (reference sequence). This CDR3 reads CAWSVPGAGGPILQFF. The CDR3 coding sequence is TGTGCCTGGAGTGTACCCGGAGCGGGGGGCCCTATACTGCAGTTCTTC.

For the CDR3, the DNA is TGTGCCATCAGTGACCTCTACGAGCAGTACTTC. This codes for CAISDLYEQYF. This chain joins TRBV10-3 and TRBJ2-7; D is ambiguous. Germline CDR1 and CDR2: ENHRY and SYGVKD. V lost 3 bases and J 3 bases, leaving 3 bases between the germline ends. This CDR3 is 11 amino acids long.

This sequence joins TRBV5-6 and TRBJ1-2, with D possibly being TRBD1 (5 bases). Germline V gene data show CDR1 as SGHDT and CDR2 as YYEEEE. The CDR3 spans 14 residues. Trimming pared 5 bases from V and 3 bases from J, leaving 14 bases between. The CDR3 DNA sequence: TGTGCCAGCAGGCAGGCCGGGGGGGACTATGGCTACACCTTC. This translates into CASRQAGGDYGYTF.

The V gene is TRBV19, the J gene TRBJ2-1, with 8 nucleotides matching TRBD1. The germline V gene has CDR1 LNHDA and CDR2 SQIVND (reference sequence). The ends lost 4 bases at V and 7 bases at J; junction bases unmatched: 15. The CDR3 is 17 residues long. CDR3: CASSTYRGTGGLNEQFF. In DNA, the CDR3 is TGTGCCAGTAGTACTTACAGGGGGACCGGGGGATTGAATGAGCAGTTCTTC.

This chain uses TRBV7-9 with TRBJ2-2; D possibly corresponds to TRBD1 (5 bases). This CDR3 has 16 amino acids. In germline, CDR1 is SEHNR, CDR2 FQNEAQ (reference sequence). V gave up 5 bases and J gave up 7 bases, with 20 bases separating them. CDR3 loop: CASSQGQFAGLGELFF. CDR3 sequence (DNA): TGTGCCAGCAGCCAAGGCCAGTTCGCAGGGCTCGGGGAGCTGTTTTTT.

The gene calls are TRBV28 and TRBJ2-7, with unresolved D. The V and J ends lost 1 base and 6 bases respectively, with 7 bases between them. This CDR3 comprises 12 residues. CDR1 and CDR2 (germline): MDHEN, SYDVKM. CDR3 amino acids: CASSLLSGEQYF. Written as DNA, the CDR3 is TGTGCCAGCAGTTTATTATCGGGCGAGCAGTACTTC.

V and J are TRBV29-1 and TRBJ2-5; either TRBD1 or TRBD2 may supply D (5 bases each). Trimming took 3 bases from V and 2 from J, leaving 10 bases between them. CDR1 is SQVTM, CDR2 ANQGSEA, per germline. The CDR3 is 13 amino acids. The CDR3 reads CSVDPGPQETQYF. The CDR3 coding sequence is TGCAGCGTTGATCCGGGACCGCAAGAGACCCAGTACTTC.

The J gene is TRBJ1-2, the V gene TRBV2; perhaps TRBD1 as D (6 bases). The CDR3 runs to 13 residues. The germline V gene encodes CDR1 SNHLY and CDR2 FYNNEI. V lost 6 bases and J lost 8, with 16 bases in between. The CDR3 sequence: CASRSQGPAGYTF. DNA of the CDR3: TGTGCCAGCAGGTCACAGGGTCCAGCGGGCTACACCTTC.

V gene TRBV6-6 combines with J gene TRBJ1-1; 7 bases are a match to TRBD1. Unmatched junction bases numbered 14, after V lost 11 bases and J lost 5 bases. Germline CDR1 reads MNHNY; CDR2 reads SVGAGI (reference sequence). The CDR3 covers 14 residues. The CDR3 spells CAARGVRGTTEAFF. DNA of the CDR3: TGTGCCGCCAGGGGGGTCAGGGGTACTACTGAAGCTTTCTTT.

This chain connects TRBV20-1 to TRBJ2-1; 7 positions match TRBD1. The CDR3 loop spans 13 amino acids. Germline CDR1 reads DFQATT; CDR2 reads SNEGSKA (reference sequence). CDR3 region: CSILDRRYNEQFF. The CDR3 region has the DNA TGCAGCATCCTGGACAGGCGCTACAATGAGCAGTTCTTC.